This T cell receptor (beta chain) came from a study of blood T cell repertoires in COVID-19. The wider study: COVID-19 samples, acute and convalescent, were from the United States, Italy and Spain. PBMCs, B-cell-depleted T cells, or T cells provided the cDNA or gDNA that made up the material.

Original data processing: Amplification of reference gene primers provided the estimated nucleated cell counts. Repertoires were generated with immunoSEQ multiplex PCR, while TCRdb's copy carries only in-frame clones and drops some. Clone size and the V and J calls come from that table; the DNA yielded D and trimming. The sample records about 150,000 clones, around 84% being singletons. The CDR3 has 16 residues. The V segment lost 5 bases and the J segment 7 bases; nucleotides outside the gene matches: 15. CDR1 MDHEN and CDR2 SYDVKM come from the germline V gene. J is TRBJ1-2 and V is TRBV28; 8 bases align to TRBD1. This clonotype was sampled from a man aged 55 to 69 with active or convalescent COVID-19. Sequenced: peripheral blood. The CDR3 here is CASSLWTGSSSGGYTF. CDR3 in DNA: TGTGCCAGCAGTCTCTGGACAGGGTCGAGTTCTGGTGGCTACACCTTC.